These T cell receptor beta chains were read from a single sample in a study of control samples from healthy donors and cancer patients. Sequencing used immunoSEQ multiplex PCR; TCRdb keeps in-frame clones, though not all of them. The sample has some 130,000 clones, roughly 90% seen once. The sequenced sample consisted of blood. All receptors come from a young man in good health. Each CDR3 is given with its conserved first and last residue. Fields, in order: V gene, clone size, D gene, J gene, CDR3 protein, CDR3 DNA. D genes are given only for firm matches. Clone size is shown for a subset of rows, as once, few, many or a class of expanded clone.

TRBV28,-,-,TRBJ2-7,CASSPHRAGVDEQYF,TGTGCCAGCAGTCCCCATCGTGCAGGGGTCGACGAGCAGTACTTC
TRBV3-1/TRBV3-2,-,TRBD1,TRBJ2-7,CASSQGQLITYEQYF,TGTGCCAGCAGCCAGGGACAGCTTATCACCTACGAGCAGTACTTC
TRBV13,-,TRBD2,TRBJ2-6,CASSFSGLSSGANVLTF,TGTGCCAGCAGCTTCTCGGGACTAAGCTCTGGGGCCAACGTCCTGACTTTC
TRBV19,-,TRBD1,TRBJ1-4,CASSANRGGGEKLFF,TGTGCCAGTAGTGCCAACAGGGGCGGCGGGGAAAAACTGTTTTTT
TRBV5-1,-,-,TRBJ2-5,CASSPYPSETQYF,TGCGCCAGCAGCCCTTACCCATCAGAGACCCAGTACTTC
TRBV19,-,TRBD1,TRBJ2-7,CASSIAGTDSYEQYF,TGTGCCAGTAGTATTGCCGGGACAGACTCCTACGAGCAGTACTTC
TRBV27,-,-,TRBJ2-6,CASSFWGTGANVLTF,TGTGCCAGCAGTTTCTGGGGAACTGGGGCCAACGTCCTGACTTTC
TRBV9,once,-,TRBJ2-6,CASSRSTVGANVLTF,TGTGCCAGCAGCAGGAGTACAGTTGGGGCCAACGTCCTGACTTTC
TRBV12-5,-,-,TRBJ1-5,CASGLPGGEGGNQPQHF,TGTGCTAGTGGTTTGCCTGGGGGTGAGGGGGGCAATCAGCCCCAGCATTTT
TRBV2,-,TRBD2,TRBJ2-3,CASKEGLAGDTQYF,TGTGCCAGCAAGGAAGGCCTAGCGGGGGATACGCAGTATTTT
TRBV5-1,-,TRBD2,TRBJ2-7,CASSLGLAGAAYEQYF,TGCGCCAGCAGCTTGGGACTAGCGGGGGCCGCGTACGAGCAGTACTTC
TRBV7-2,-,TRBD1,TRBJ1-5,CASSPGQGGYQPQHF,TGTGCCAGCAGCCCCGGACAGGGGGGTTATCAGCCCCAGCATTTT
TRBV18,-,-,TRBJ1-1,CASSPTGLGNTEAFF,TGTGCCAGCTCACCAACGGGGTTGGGGAACACTGAAGCTTTCTTT
TRBV5-5,-,TRBD1,TRBJ2-7,CASSFLGRGSYEQYF,TGTGCCAGCAGCTTCCTGGGCAGGGGGTCCTACGAGCAGTACTTC
TRBV21-1,-,-,TRBJ2-7,CASNPPGQGSYEQYF,TGTGCCAGCAACCCACCGGGACAGGGGTCCTACGAGCAGTACTTC
TRBV7-9,-,-,TRBJ2-5,CASSRQVAPQTQYF,TGTGCCAGCAGCCGTCAGGTGGCTCCTCAGACCCAGTACTTC
TRBV19,-,TRBD1,TRBJ1-2,CASSTRTGDYGYTF,TGTGCCAGTAGTACAAGGACAGGGGACTATGGCTACACCTTC
TRBV5-1,once,TRBD1,TRBJ1-2,CASSLGTGLDGYTF,TGCGCCAGCAGCTTGGGGACAGGGCTGGATGGCTACACCTTC
TRBV5-4,-,-,TRBJ2-5,CASSLHNRETQYF,TGTGCCAGCAGCTTACACAACCGGGAGACCCAGTACTTC
TRBV3-1/TRBV3-2,-,TRBD2,TRBJ2-6,CASSQGTSSAGANVLTF,TGTGCCAGCAGCCAGGGGACTAGCTCTGCGGGGGCCAACGTCCTGACTTTC
TRBV9,-,TRBD1,TRBJ2-3,CASSARDRVWDTQYF,TGTGCCAGCAGCGCCAGGGACAGGGTATGGGATACGCAGTATTTT
TRBV6-1,-,-,TRBJ2-3,CASSDDLLGADTQYF,TGTGCCAGCAGTGATGACCTCCTAGGGGCAGATACGCAGTATTTT
TRBV6-5,-,TRBD1,TRBJ2-7,CASSYGQGMGEQYF,TGTGCCAGCAGTTATGGACAGGGAATGGGCGAGCAGTACTTC
TRBV2,-,TRBD2,TRBJ2-5,CATRGRWEGTQYF,TGTGCCACACGGGGACGGTGGGAGGGGACCCAGTACTTC
TRBV11-2,-,TRBD2,TRBJ2-1,CASRPIGGAGYNEQFF,TGTGCCAGCAGACCGATCGGGGGGGCAGGATACAATGAGCAGTTCTTC
TRBV19,-,-,TRBJ2-2,CASSIDGFRGHANTGELFF,TGTGCCAGTAGTATAGATGGTTTCAGGGGACACGCGAACACCGGGGAGCTGTTTTTT
TRBV9,-,-,TRBJ2-1,CASSVSGGGRYEQFF,TGTGCCAGCAGCGTGTCTGGAGGGGGCCGGTATGAGCAGTTCTTC
TRBV4-1,-,-,TRBJ2-1,CASSPGRGSSYNEQFF,TGCGCCAGCAGCCCGGGTCGGGGGAGCTCCTACAATGAGCAGTTCTTC
TRBV6-2/TRBV6-3,-,TRBD1,TRBJ1-5,CASSSTGDNQPQHF,TGTGCCAGCAGCTCCACAGGGGATAATCAGCCCCAGCATTTT
TRBV28,-,-,TRBJ1-1,CASSLSTEAFF,TGTGCCAGCTCTTTGAGCACTGAAGCTTTCTTT
TRBV12-3/TRBV12-4,-,TRBD1,TRBJ1-2,CASTPTGSYGYTF,TGTGCCAGCACCCCGACAGGGTCCTATGGCTACACCTTC
TRBV12-5,once,-,TRBJ2-7,CASGLPSTGSYEQYF,TGTGCTAGTGGTTTGCCCTCGACGGGCTCCTACGAGCAGTACTTC
TRBV4-1,-,TRBD1,TRBJ1-1,CASSQARDRKAFF,TGCGCCAGCAGCCAAGCTCGGGACAGGAAGGCTTTCTTT
TRBV10-1,-,-,TRBJ1-3,CASSEDPASGNTIYF,TGCGCCAGCAGTGAGGATCCGGCCTCTGGAAACACCATATATTTT
TRBV7-3,-,TRBD2,TRBJ2-2,CASSLTLSLAGEDTGELFF,TGTGCCAGCAGCTTAACCCTCTCCCTAGCGGGGGAAGACACCGGGGAGCTGTTTTTT
TRBV7-2,once,-,TRBJ2-7,CASSQPGPAYEQYF,TGTGCCAGCAGCCAGCCCGGCCCGGCTTACGAGCAGTACTTC
TRBV19,-,TRBD1,TRBJ1-2,CARPQGGKYGYTF,TGTGCCAGACCACAGGGGGGCAAGTATGGCTACACCTTC
TRBV4-1,-,TRBD1,TRBJ2-7,CASSRLTGGAGYEQYF,TGCGCCAGCAGCCGATTAACAGGGGGCGCGGGCTACGAGCAGTACTTC
TRBV6-5,-,-,TRBJ1-6,CASSYGSGNNSPLHF,TGTGCCAGCAGTTACGGGTCAGGCAATAATTCACCCCTCCACTTT
TRBV20-1,few,-,TRBJ1-5,CSASGGGRGQPQHF,TGCAGTGCTAGTGGTGGAGGGAGGGGTCAGCCCCAGCATTTT